These 9 T cell receptor beta chains were all obtained from the same sample, sequenced in a study of blood T cell repertoires in COVID-19. Clones were read by immunoSEQ multiplex PCR, and TCRdb kept only the in-frame ones, dropping some. The table records roughly 430,000 clones, 88% of them present only once. Input material: PBMCs or T cells enriched from blood (not recorded which). These receptors all come from a woman aged 40 to 49 with acute COVID-19.

The count of this clone is one. V gene TRBV12-3 or TRBV12-4 combines with J gene TRBJ1-2; D is possibly TRBD1 (5 bases). Trimming took off 2 bases at V and 4 bases at J, with 8 bases between the two ends. This CDR3 contains 13 residues. The CDR3: CASSLQGPYGYTF. The CDR3 nucleotides read TGTGCCAGCAGTTTACAGGGTCCCTATGGCTACACCTTC.

The chain is built from TRBV19 and TRBJ2-3, with 7 bases fitting TRBD1. The trim removed 8 bases at V and 8 bases at J, leaving 4 bases unmatched. Germline V gene sequence: CDR1 LNHDA, CDR2 SQIVND (reference sequence). CDR3 size: 11 residues. CDR3 in amino acids: CASQSGGTQYF. The CDR3 DNA is TGTGCCAGTCAGTCAGGGGGTACGCAGTATTTT.

The chain combines TRBV5-1 with TRBJ1-1; TRBD1 is a possible D gene (6 bases). Trimming stripped 4 bases from V and 4 bases from J, with 17 bases between. Germline CDR1 and CDR2: SGHRS and YFSETQ. This CDR3 comprises 15 residues. CDR3 protein: CASSVGPTRGTEAFF. CDR3 nucleotide sequence: TGCGCCAGCAGCGTGGGACCTACCAGGGGCACTGAAGCTTTCTTT.

This chain uses TRBV5-1 with TRBJ1-1, with TRBD1 matching 8 bases. J lost 2 bases, V lost 3 bases, and 9 bases had no gene match. Germline lookup yields CDR1 SGHRS and CDR2 YFSETQ. This CDR3 has 16 residues. As DNA, the CDR3 is TGCGCCAGCAGCTCGACCGGGTCAGGGGGCAACACTGAAGCTTTCTTT. The encoded protein is CASSSTGSGGNTEAFF.

V usage is TRBV3-1 (or the pseudogene TRBV3-2) and J usage is TRBJ2-1; D is perhaps TRBD2 (5 bases). Germline CDR1 is LGHDT and CDR2 is YNNKEL (reference sequence). V was shortened by 2 bases and J by 6 bases, with 5 bases between the two germline ends. The CDR3 runs to 12 residues. The CDR3 DNA sequence: TGTGCCAGCAGCCAAAGCGGCAATGAGCAGTTCTTC. It translates to CASSQSGNEQFF.

The chain recombines TRBV5-1 with TRBJ2-1; D remains unclear. This CDR3 is built from 12 residues. V was shortened by 4 bases and J by 8 bases, with 10 bases between the two germline ends. The germline CDR1 and CDR2 sequences are SGHRS and YFSETQ. Here the CDR3 reads CASSLQMDEQFF. The DNA for the CDR3 is TGCGCCAGCAGCCTTCAGATGGATGAGCAGTTCTTC.

The chain uses TRBV6-5 and TRBJ2-3; TRBD2 matches at 10 bases. CDR3 length equals 15 residues. CDR1 is MNHEY, CDR2 SVGAGI, per germline. After removal of 5 bases from V and 5 bases from J, the junction contained 7 bases not matched to a gene. The DNA of the CDR3 is TGTGCCAGCAGTCGAGCGGGGGGGTCGGGAGATACGCAGTATTTT. Amino acids: CASSRAGGSGDTQYF.

The chain couples TRBV11-2 to TRBJ2-7, with D maybe TRBD1 (5 bases). Trimming removed 1 base at V and 3 bases at J, with 10 bases between. The CDR3 spans 14 residues. Germline CDR1 SGHAT, CDR2 FQNNGV. CDR3 residues: CASSLVTVGYEQYF. As DNA, the CDR3 is TGTGCCAGCAGCTTAGTGACAGTGGGCTACGAGCAGTACTTC.

The chain has TRBV4-2 and TRBJ1-4; 8 positions agree with TRBD1. CDR3 length: 16 residues. The germline V gene encodes CDR1 LGHNA and CDR2 YNFKEQ. J gave up 7 bases and V 0 bases, and 7 bases lay outside the gene matches. The CDR3 loop reads CASSQELNTGGEKLFF. For the CDR3, the DNA is TGTGCCAGCAGCCAAGAATTGAATACAGGGGGTGAAAAACTGTTTTTT.